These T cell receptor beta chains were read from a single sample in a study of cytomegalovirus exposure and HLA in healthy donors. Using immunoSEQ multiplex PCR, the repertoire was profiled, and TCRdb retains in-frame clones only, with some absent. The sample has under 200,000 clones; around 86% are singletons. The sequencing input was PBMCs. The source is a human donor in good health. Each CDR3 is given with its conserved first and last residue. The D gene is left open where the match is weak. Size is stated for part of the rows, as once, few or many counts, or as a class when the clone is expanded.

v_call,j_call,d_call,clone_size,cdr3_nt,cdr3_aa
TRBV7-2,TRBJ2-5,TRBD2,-,TGTGCCAGCAGCTTTAGCGGGGGGGCTTCGGAGACCCAGTACTTC,CASSFSGGASETQYF
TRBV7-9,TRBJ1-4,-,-,TGTTCCAGCAGCTTAAATGGGGGGGGTGGTTATGAAAAACTGTTTTTT,CSSSLNGGGGYEKLFF
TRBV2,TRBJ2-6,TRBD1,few,TGTGCCAGCAGTTCTGGCGAGGCCAGGGGGCTCGGGGCCAACGTCCTGACTTTC,CASSSGEARGLGANVLTF
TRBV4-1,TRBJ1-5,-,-,TGCGCCAGCAGCCAAGATTACAGGGGCAATCAGCCCCAGCATTTT,CASSQDYRGNQPQHF
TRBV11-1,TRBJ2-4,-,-,TGTGCCAGCAGCTTATCCCAGGGGCTAGCCAAAAACATTCAGTACTTC,CASSLSQGLAKNIQYF
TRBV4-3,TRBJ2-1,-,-,TGCGCCAGCAGCCAAGTTGAGGGTCCGAGCTCCTACAATGAGCAGTTCTTC,CASSQVEGPSSYNEQFF
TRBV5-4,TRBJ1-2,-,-,TGTGCCAGCAGCTTGGGTCGCGGAGGGGACTATGGCTACACCTTC,CASSLGRGGDYGYTF
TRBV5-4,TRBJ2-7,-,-,TGTGCCAGCAGCTCTACTAAAGAGCAGTACTTC,CASSSTKEQYF
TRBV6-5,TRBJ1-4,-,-,TGTGCCAGCAGTTCTTCACAGGGAATTCGAGAAAAACTGTTTTTT,CASSSSQGIREKLFF
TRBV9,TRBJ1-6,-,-,TGTGCCAGCAGCGCAAGGGGCTCACCCCTCCACTTT,CASSARGSPLHF
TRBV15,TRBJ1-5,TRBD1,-,TGTGCCACCAGTCCCGACAGGGAAGGACAGCCCCAGCATTTT,CATSPDREGQPQHF
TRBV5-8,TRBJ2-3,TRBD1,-,TGTGCCAGCAGCCCCCGGGACAGGGACGCAGATACGCAGTATTTT,CASSPRDRDADTQYF
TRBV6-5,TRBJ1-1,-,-,TGTGCCAGCAACTTAGGCGAGGGCAGTTTTAGTGAAGCTTTCTTT,CASNLGEGSFSEAFF
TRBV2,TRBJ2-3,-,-,TGTGCCAGCTTGCTTACAGTGAGTACGCAGTATTTT,CASLLTVSTQYF
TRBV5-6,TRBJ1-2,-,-,TGTGCCAGCAGCTTGGGGAGGGTCGGCTACACCTTC,CASSLGRVGYTF
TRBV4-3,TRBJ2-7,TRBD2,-,TGCGCCAGCAGCCAACACCTAGCGGGGGGGCCCGAGCAGTACTTC,CASSQHLAGGPEQYF